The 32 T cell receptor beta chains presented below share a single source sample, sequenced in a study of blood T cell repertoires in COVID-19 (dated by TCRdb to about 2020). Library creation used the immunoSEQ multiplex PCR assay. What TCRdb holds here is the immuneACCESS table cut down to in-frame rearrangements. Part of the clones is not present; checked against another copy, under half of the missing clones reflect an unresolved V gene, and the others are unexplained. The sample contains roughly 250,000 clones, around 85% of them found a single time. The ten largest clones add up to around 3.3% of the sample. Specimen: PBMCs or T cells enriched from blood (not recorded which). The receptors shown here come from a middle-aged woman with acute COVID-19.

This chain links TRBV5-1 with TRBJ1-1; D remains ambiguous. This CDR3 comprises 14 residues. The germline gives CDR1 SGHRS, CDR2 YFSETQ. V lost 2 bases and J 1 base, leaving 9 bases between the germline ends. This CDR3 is CASSFSRSNTEAFF. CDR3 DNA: TGCGCCAGCAGCTTCTCTCGGTCGAACACTGAAGCTTTCTTT.

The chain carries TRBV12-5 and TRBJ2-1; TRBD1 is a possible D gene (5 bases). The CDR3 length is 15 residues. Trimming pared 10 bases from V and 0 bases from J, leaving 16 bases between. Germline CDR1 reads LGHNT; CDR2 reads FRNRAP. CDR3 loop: CATHPQGSSYNEQFF. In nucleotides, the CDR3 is TGTGCTACTCACCCTCAGGGAAGCTCCTACAATGAGCAGTTCTTC. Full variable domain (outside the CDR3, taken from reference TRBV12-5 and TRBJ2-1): DARVTQTPRHKVTEMGQEVTMRCQPILGHNTVFWYRQTMMQGLELLAYFRNRAPLDDSGMPKDRFSAEMPDATLATLKIQPSEPRDSAVYFCATHPQGSSYNEQFFGPGTRLTVL.

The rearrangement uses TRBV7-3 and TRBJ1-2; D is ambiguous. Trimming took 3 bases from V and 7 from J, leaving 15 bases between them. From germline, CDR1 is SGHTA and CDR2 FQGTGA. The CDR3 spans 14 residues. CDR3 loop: CASSFQAGGGGYTF. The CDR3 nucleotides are TGTGCCAGCAGCTTTCAGGCAGGAGGTGGTGGCTACACCTTC. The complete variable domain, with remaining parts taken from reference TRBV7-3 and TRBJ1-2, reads GAGVSQTPSNKVTEKGKYVELRCDPISGHTALYWYRQSLGQGPEFLIYFQGTGAADDSGLPNDRFFAVRPEGSVSTLKIQRTERGDSAVYLCASSFQAGGGGYTFGSGTRLTVV.

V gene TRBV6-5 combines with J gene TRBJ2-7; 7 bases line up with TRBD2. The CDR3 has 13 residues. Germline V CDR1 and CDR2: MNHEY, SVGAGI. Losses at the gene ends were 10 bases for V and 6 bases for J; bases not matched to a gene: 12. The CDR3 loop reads CATRVPGGLEQYF. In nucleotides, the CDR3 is TGTGCCACCCGGGTGCCGGGGGGTCTCGAGCAGTACTTC.

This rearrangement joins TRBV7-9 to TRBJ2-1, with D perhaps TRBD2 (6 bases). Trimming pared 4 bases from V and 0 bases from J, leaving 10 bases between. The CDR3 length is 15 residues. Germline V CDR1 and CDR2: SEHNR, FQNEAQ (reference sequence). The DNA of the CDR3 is TGTGCCAGCAGCTCGGGGGAGAGCTCCTACAATGAGCAGTTCTTC. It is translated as CASSSGESSYNEQFF.

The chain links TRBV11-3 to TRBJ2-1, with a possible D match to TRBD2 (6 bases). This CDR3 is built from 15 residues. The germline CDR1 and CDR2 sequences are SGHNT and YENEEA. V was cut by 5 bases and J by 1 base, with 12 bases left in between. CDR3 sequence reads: CASSPGGSSYNEQFF. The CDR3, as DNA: TGTGCCAGCAGCCCTGGGGGGAGTTCCTACAATGAGCAGTTCTTC.

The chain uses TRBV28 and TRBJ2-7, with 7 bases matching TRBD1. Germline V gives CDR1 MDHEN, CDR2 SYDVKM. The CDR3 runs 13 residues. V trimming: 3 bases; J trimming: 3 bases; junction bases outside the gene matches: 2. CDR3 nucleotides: TGTGCCAGCAGTTTGGGACAGTTCTACGAGCAGTACTTC. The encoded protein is CASSLGQFYEQYF. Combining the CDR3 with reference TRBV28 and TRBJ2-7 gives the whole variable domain DVKVTQSSRYLVKRTGEKVFLECVQDMDHENMFWYRQDPGLGLRLIYFSYDVKMKEKGDIPEGYSVSREKKERFSLILESASTNQTSMYLCASSLGQFYEQYFGPGTRLTVT.

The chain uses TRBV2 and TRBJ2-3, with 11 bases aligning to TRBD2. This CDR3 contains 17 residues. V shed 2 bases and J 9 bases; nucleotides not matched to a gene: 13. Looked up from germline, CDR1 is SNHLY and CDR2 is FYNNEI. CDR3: CASSEWASGRPGKTQYF. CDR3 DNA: TGTGCCAGCAGTGAATGGGCTAGCGGGAGGCCGGGGAAAACGCAGTATTTT.

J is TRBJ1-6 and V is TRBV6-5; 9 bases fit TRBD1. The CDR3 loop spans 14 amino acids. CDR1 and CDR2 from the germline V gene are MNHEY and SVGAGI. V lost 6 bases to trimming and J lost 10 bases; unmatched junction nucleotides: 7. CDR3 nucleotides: TGTGCCAGCAGAGCCTGGACAGGGGAATCACCCCTCCACTTT. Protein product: CASRAWTGESPLHF.

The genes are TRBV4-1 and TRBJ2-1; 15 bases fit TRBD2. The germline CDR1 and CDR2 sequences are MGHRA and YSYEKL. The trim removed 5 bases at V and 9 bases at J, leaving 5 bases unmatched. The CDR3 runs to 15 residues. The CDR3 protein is CASSKGLAGGIEQFF. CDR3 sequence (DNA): TGCGCCAGCAGCAAGGGACTAGCGGGAGGCATTGAGCAGTTCTTC.

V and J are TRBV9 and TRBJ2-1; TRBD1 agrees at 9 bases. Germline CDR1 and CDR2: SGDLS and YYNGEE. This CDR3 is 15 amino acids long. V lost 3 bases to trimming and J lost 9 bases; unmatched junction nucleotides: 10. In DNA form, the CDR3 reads TGTGCCAGCAGCGGGACAGGGGCGGGGTCGAGTGAGCAGTTCTTC. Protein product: CASSGTGAGSSEQFF.

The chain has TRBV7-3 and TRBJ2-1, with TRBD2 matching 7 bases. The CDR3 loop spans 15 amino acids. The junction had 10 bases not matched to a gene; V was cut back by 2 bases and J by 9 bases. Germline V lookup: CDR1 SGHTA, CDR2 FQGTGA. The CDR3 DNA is TGTGCCAGCAGCTTATTAAAGGGAGGGCCGGGTGAGCAGTTCTTC. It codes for CASSLLKGGPGEQFF.

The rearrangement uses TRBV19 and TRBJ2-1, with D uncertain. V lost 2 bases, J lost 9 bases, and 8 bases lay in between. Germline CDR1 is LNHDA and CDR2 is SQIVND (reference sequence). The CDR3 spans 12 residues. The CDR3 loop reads CASSIKGVEQFF. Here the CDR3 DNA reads TGTGCCAGTAGTATAAAAGGAGTTGAGCAGTTCTTC.

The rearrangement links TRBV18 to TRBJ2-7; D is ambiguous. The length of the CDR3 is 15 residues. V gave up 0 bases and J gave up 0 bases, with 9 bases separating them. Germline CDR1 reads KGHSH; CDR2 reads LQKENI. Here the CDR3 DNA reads TGTGCCAGCTCACCACCCGCAGGCCGCTCCTACGAGCAGTACTTC. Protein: CASSPPAGRSYEQYF.

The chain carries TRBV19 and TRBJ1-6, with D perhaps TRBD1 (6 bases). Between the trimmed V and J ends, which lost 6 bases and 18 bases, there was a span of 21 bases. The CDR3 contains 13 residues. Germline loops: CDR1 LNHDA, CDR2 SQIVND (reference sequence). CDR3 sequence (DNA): TGTGCCAGTAGGAAAACCGGGACATCGGAAAACCACTTT. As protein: CASRKTGTSENHF.

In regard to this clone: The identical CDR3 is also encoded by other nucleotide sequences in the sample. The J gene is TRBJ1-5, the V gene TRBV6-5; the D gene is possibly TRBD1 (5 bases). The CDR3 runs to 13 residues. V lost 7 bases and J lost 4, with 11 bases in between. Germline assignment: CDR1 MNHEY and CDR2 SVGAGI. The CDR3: CASKRGGNQPQHF. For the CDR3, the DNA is TGTGCCAGCAAGCGGGGGGGAAATCAGCCCCAGCATTTT.

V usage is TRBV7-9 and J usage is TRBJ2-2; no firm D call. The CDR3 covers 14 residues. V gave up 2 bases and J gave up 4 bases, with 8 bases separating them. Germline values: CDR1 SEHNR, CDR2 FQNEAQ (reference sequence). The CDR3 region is CASSLNSFTGELFF. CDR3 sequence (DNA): TGTGCCAGCAGCTTAAATAGTTTCACCGGGGAGCTGTTTTTT.

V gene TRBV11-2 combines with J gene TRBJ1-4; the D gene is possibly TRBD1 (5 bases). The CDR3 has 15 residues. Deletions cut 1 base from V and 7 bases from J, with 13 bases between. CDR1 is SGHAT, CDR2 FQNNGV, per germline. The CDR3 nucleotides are TGTGCCAGCAGCTTAGTCGGGGGATTGAGTGAAAAACTGTTTTTT. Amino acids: CASSLVGGLSEKLFF.

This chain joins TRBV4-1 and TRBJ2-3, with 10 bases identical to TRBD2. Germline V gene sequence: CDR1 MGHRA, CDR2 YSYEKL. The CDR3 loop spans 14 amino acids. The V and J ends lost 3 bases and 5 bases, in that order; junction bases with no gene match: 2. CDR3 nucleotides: TGCGCCAGCAGCCATGGGACTAGCGAAGATACGCAGTATTTT. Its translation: CASSHGTSEDTQYF.

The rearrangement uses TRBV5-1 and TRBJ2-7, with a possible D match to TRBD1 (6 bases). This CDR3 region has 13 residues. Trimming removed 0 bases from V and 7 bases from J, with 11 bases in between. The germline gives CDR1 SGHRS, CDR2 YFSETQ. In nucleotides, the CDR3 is TGCGCCAGCAGCTTGGACAGGGCTGGGGAGCAGTACTTC. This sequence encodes CASSLDRAGEQYF.

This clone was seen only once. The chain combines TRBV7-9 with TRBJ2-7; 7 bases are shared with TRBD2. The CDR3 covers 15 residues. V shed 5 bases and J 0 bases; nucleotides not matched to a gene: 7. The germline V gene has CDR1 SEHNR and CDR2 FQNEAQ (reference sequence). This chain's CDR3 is CASSDGLESSYEQYF. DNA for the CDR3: TGTGCCAGCAGCGACGGACTAGAAAGCTCCTACGAGCAGTACTTC.

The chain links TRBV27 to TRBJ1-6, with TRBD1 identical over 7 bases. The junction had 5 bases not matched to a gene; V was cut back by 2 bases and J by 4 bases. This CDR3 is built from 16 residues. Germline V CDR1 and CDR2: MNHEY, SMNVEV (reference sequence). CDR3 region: CASSLLPGQYNSPLHF. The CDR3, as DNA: TGTGCCAGCAGTTTACTACCGGGACAGTATAATTCACCCCTCCACTTT.

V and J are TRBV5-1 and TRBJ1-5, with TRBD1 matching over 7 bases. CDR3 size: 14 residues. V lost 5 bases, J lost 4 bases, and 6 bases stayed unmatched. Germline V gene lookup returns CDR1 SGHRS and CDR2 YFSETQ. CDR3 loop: CASRQGPGNQPQHF. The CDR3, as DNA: TGCGCCAGCAGACAGGGGCCAGGGAATCAGCCCCAGCATTTT.

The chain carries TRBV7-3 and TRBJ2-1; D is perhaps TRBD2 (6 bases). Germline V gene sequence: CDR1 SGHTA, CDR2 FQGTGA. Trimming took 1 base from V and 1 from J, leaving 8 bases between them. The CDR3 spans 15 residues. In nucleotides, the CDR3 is TGTGCCAGCAGCTTAATTAGCGGTTCCTACAATGAGCAGTTCTTC. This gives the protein CASSLISGSYNEQFF.

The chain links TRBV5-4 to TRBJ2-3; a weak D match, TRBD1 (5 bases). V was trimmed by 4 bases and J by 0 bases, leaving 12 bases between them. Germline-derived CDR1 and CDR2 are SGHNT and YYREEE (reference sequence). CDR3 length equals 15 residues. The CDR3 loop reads CASSDGAYSTDTQYF. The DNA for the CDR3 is TGTGCCAGCAGCGATGGGGCGTATAGCACAGATACGCAGTATTTT.

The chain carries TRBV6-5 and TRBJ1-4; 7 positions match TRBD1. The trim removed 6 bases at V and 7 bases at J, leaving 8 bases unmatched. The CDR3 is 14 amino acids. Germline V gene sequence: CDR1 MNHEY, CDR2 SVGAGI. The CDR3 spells CASSRDRRGEKLFF. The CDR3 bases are TGTGCCAGCAGCCGGGACAGACGCGGTGAAAAACTGTTTTTT.

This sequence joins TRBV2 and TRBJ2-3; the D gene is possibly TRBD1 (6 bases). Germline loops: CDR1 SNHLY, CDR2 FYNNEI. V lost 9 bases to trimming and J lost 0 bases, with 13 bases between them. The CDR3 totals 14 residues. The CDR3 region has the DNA TGTGCCAGTTTACTCGACAGGAGCACAGATACGCAGTATTTT. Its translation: CASLLDRSTDTQYF.

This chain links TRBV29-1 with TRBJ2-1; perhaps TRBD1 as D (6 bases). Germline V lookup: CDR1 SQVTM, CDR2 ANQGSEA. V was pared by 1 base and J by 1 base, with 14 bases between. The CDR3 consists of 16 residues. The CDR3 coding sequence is TGCAGCGTTGAAGTTCGCAGGGGCTATTCCTACAATGAGCAGTTCTTC. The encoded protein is CSVEVRRGYSYNEQFF.

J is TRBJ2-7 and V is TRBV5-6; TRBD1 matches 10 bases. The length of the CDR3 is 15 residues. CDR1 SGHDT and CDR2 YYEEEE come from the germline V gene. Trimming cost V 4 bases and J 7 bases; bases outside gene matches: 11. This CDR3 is CASSRSGTGVWEQYF. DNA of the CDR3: TGTGCCAGCAGCCGGTCCGGGACAGGGGTTTGGGAGCAGTACTTC.

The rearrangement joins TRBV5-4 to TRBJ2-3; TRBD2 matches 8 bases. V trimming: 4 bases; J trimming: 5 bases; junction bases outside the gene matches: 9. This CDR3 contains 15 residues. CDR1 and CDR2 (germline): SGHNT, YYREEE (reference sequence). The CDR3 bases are TGTGCCAGCAGCATTGAAGCGGGAGTGGTAGATACGCAGTATTTT. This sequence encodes CASSIEAGVVDTQYF.

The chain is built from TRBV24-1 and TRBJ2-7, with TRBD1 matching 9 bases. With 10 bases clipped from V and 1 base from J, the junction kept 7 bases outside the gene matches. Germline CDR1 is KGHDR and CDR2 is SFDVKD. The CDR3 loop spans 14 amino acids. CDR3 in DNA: TGTGCCACAGCCGGGACAGGGAAGTCCTACGAGCAGTACTTC. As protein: CATAGTGKSYEQYF.

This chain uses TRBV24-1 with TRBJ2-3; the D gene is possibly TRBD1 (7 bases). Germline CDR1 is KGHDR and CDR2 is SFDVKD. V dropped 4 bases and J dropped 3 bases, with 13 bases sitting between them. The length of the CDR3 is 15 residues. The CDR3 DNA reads TGTGCCACCAGTGACCTGACAGGGAGGACAGATACGCAGTATTTT. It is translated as CATSDLTGRTDTQYF.